The sequence of this TCR beta chain was determined in a study of shared clonotypes between healthy human individuals. Broader study findings: Among donors, sharing of clonotypes was expected to be affected by sequencing depth.

The CDR3 length is 13 residues. Germline lookup yields CDR1 LGHNT and CDR2 FRNRAP. V shed 2 bases and J shed 2 bases, with 4 bases lying between them. Naive CD8 cells comprised CD45RO-negative, CCR7-positively selected cells, excluding terminally differentiated effector memory CD45RA+ cells. Notes on this clone: Its antigen remains unidentified. Other DNA sequences within the sample encode an identical CDR3.

The sorted-subset replicate PCRs were given around 200 ng DNA, which is around 29,000 T cell genomes. TCRdb keeps only in-frame clones here, not all; method: immunoSEQ multiplex PCR. The table includes approximately 2,000,000 clones, roughly 95% detected once. Material for sequencing was naive CD8+ T cells from PBMCs. This rearrangement joins TRBV12-5 to TRBJ2-1; no firm D call. This sequence was found in a man aged 18 to 30 in good health. Some clones in this sample may be carry-over from other donors' samples. The CDR3 loop reads CASGLTTYNEQFF. The CDR3 DNA reads TGTGCTAGTGGTTTGACAACCTACAATGAGCAGTTCTTC. The whole variable domain, filled in from reference TRBV12-5 and TRBJ2-1, reads DARVTQTPRHKVTEMGQEVTMRCQPILGHNTVFWYRQTMMQGLELLAYFRNRAPLDDSGMPKDRFSAEMPDATLATLKIQPSEPRDSAVYFCASGLTTYNEQFFGPGTRLTVL.